This T cell receptor (beta chain) was sequenced for a study of CD4 T cells in relation to SARS-CoV-2 and coronaviruses. Study-wide background: The restricting HLA molecule for shared crossreactive spike epitopes was mapped.

For this clone: What it recognizes is unknown.

Broader study findings: No crossreactivity against non-spike viral proteins was tested here.

Sequencing used immunoSEQ multiplex PCR; TCRdb keeps in-frame clones, though not all of them. This table holds about 47,000 clones, roughly 87% found once. Sequencing was carried out using naive CD4+ T cells from PBMCs, cultured in vitro. Subset here: naive CD4+ T cells isolated by negative enrichment. The source is an adult with COVID-19.

The CDR3 spells CASSLADPRLAAGELFF. DNA of the CDR3: TGTGCCAGCAGCTTAGCGGACCCTAGACTAGCGGCCGGGGAGCTGTTTTTT. The J gene is TRBJ2-2, the V gene TRBV7-3; TRBD2 matches 9 bases. J gave up 6 bases and V 2 bases, and 10 bases lay outside the gene matches. CDR1 is SGHTA and CDR2 is FQGTGA in the germline V gene. The CDR3 runs to 17 residues.